Listed here are 5 T cell receptor beta chains from one sample, sequenced in a study of cytomegalovirus exposure and HLA in healthy donors (dated by TCRdb to about 2017). Library preparation employed the immunoSEQ multiplex PCR assay. For the multiplex PCR, a mixture combining 60 forward primers for TCR Vbeta segments and 13 reverse primers for TCR Jbeta segments was used. TCRdb mirrors the immuneACCESS table, restricted to in-frame sequences. Some clones are absent from its copies; in checked studies, under half trace to an unresolved V gene, and the reason for the others is unknown. The sample profile shows about 100,000 clones; about 80% of them were found once. Less than 0.95% of the sample rests with the top ten. Material for sequencing was PBMCs. These TCRs come from an older woman in good health and CMV-seronegative.

This clone was seen a few times. This chain joins TRBV9 and TRBJ2-1; a possible D gene is TRBD2 (6 bases). The CDR3 sequence is 16 residues long. The germline CDR1 and CDR2 sequences are SGDLS and YYNGEE. V lost 4 bases to trimming and J lost 8 bases, with 22 bases between them. The CDR3, as DNA: TGTGCCAGCAGCCTTCTGGAAGGGGCGGGGTTCGATGAGCAGTTCTTC. The encoded protein is CASSLLEGAGFDEQFF.

V gene TRBV28 combines with J gene TRBJ2-3; TRBD2 matches at 7 bases. This CDR3 contains 15 residues. CDR1 and CDR2 from the germline V gene are MDHEN and SYDVKM. Losses at the gene ends were 4 bases for V and 0 bases for J; bases not matched to a gene: 4. CDR3 in amino acids: CASSSLGGSTDTQYF. DNA of the CDR3: TGTGCCAGCAGTTCCCTCGGGGGGAGCACAGATACGCAGTATTTT.

Comments on this clone: Other DNA sequences within the sample encode an identical CDR3. CDR3 region: CASSQDRGGYEQYF. The CDR3 DNA sequence: TGCGCCAGCAGCCAGGACAGGGGAGGCTACGAGCAGTACTTC. The genes are TRBV4-3 and TRBJ2-7; 9 bases align to TRBD1. J lost 3 bases, V lost 3 bases, and 3 bases had no gene match. The germline V gene encodes CDR1 LGHNA and CDR2 YSLEER. There are 14 residues in the CDR3.

The J gene is TRBJ2-7, the V gene TRBV5-6; 7 bases agree with TRBD1. Germline V gene data show CDR1 as SGHDT and CDR2 as YYEEEE. J gave up 0 bases and V 5 bases, and 5 bases lay outside the gene matches. The CDR3 is 14 residues long. CDR3 sequence: CASRYTGASYEQYF. CDR3 bases: TGTGCCAGCAGATACACAGGGGCCTCCTACGAGCAGTACTTC.

V and J are TRBV7-2 and TRBJ2-7; D possibly corresponds to TRBD1 (7 bases). This CDR3 spans 14 amino acids. V was trimmed by 10 bases and J by 2 bases, leaving 18 bases between them. Germline CDR1 is SGHTA and CDR2 is FQGNSA. The chain's CDR3 is CATSRGTVTYEQYF. The DNA for the CDR3 is TGTGCCACCTCTCGGGGGACAGTTACCTACGAGCAGTACTTC.